Listed here are 19 T cell receptor beta chains from one sample, sequenced in a study of blood T cell repertoires in COVID-19. Sequenced by immunoSEQ multiplex PCR; TCRdb stores in-frame clones only, minus some. The sample has 150,000 to 190,000 clones; about four fifths are singletons. Sequenced: peripheral blood. These receptors were collected from a woman aged 80 or over with acute or convalescent COVID-19.

The CDR3 DNA sequence: TGTGCCAGCAGCCAAGACGACAGAAATCAGCCCCAGCATTTT. Residues: CASSQDDRNQPQHF. V usage is TRBV4-2 and J usage is TRBJ1-5, with D perhaps matching TRBD1 (5 bases). Per germline, CDR1 LGHNA and CDR2 YNFKEQ. The ends were cut back, 0 bases at V and 4 bases at J, with 7 bases in the middle. This CDR3 region has 14 residues.

Remarks on this clone: One end of the junction fails to match germline, which may point to a read error. CDR3 sequence: CASSQGQFRGRAYPNYGYTF. CDR3 sequence (DNA): TGCGCCAGCAGCCAGGGACAGTTTAGGGGCCGGGCTTATCCTAACTATGGGTACACCTTC. V usage is TRBV4-3 and J usage is TRBJ1-2; 7 bases line up with TRBD1. The germline gives CDR1 LGHNA, CDR2 YSLEER. The CDR3 extends over 20 amino acids.

The chain recombines TRBV7-2 with TRBJ1-1, with 7 positions matching TRBD1. The CDR3 covers 15 residues. Trimming took 5 bases from V and 1 from J; bases not matched to a gene: 7. Germline CDR1 and CDR2: SGHTA and FQGNSA. The CDR3 region has the DNA TGTGCCAGCAGCCCGGGACAGATCGCGAACACTGAAGCTTTCTTT. It encodes CASSPGQIANTEAFF.

The CDR3 coding sequence is TGTGCCAGCAGGGATGACTGGCGGGAGGCTTCGAACACCGGGGAGCTGTTTTTT. Its translation is CASRDDWREASNTGELFF. The rearrangement links TRBV2 to TRBJ2-2; 8 positions match TRBD2. The junction had 12 bases not matched to a gene; V was cut back by 6 bases and J by 0 bases. Germline-derived CDR1 and CDR2 are SNHLY and FYNNEI. The CDR3 runs 18 residues.

As regards this clone: The sample carries other DNA sequences with the same CDR3. J is TRBJ1-2 and V is TRBV18, with 7 bases matching TRBD1. Germline-derived CDR1 and CDR2 are KGHSH and LQKENI. CDR3 length: 14 residues. Trimming cost V 6 bases and J 0 bases; bases outside gene matches: 4. The DNA of the CDR3 is TGTGCCAGCTCCCCCGGGACAGCTAACTATGGCTACACCTTC. Translated, it gives CASSPGTANYGYTF. The whole variable domain, filled in from reference TRBV18 and TRBJ1-2, reads NAGVMQNPRHLVRRRGQEARLRCSPMKGHSHVYWYRQLPEEGLKFMVYLQKENIIDESGMPKERFSAEFPKEGPSILRIQQVVRGDSAAYFCASSPGTANYGYTFGSGTRLTVV.

The chain has TRBV6-6 and TRBJ1-1; TRBD1 matches at 8 bases. Germline V gene data show CDR1 as MNHNY and CDR2 as SVGAGI (reference sequence). V was pared by 8 bases and J by 6 bases, with 14 bases of the junction left unmatched. The CDR3 extends over 15 amino acids. CDR3 amino acids: CASLNPIPQGAEAFF. CDR3 nucleotide sequence: TGTGCCAGCCTAAACCCAATCCCACAGGGGGCTGAAGCTTTCTTT.

This clone appeared many times. V is TRBV3-1 (or the pseudogene TRBV3-2) and J is TRBJ2-2; D is ambiguous. The germline V and J ends were trimmed by 5 bases and 8 bases, with 12 bases remaining between them. The CDR3 is made up of 13 amino acids. Per germline, CDR1 LGHDT and CDR2 YNNKEL (reference sequence). CDR3 amino acids: CASSSRVSGELFF. The CDR3 DNA sequence: TGTGCCAGCAGCTCACGTGTGAGTGGGGAGCTGTTTTTT.

V is TRBV11-3 and J is TRBJ2-3; 11 nucleotides agree with TRBD2. The ends lost 5 bases at V and 0 bases at J; junction bases unmatched: 7. This CDR3 is 17 amino acids long. Per the germline V gene, CDR1 is SGHNT and CDR2 is YENEEA. The CDR3 sequence: CASSPGLAATSTDTQYF. The CDR3 DNA sequence: TGTGCCAGCAGCCCGGGACTAGCGGCGACTAGCACAGATACGCAGTATTTT.

The chain combines TRBV19 with TRBJ1-1, with D possibly matching TRBD1 (5 bases). Per the germline V gene, CDR1 is LNHDA and CDR2 is SQIVND (reference sequence). V lost 6 bases and J lost 1, with 12 bases in between. The CDR3 has 14 amino acids. CDR3 amino acids: CASRLGQGNTEAFF. Here the CDR3 DNA reads TGTGCCAGTAGATTGGGGCAGGGGAACACTGAAGCTTTCTTT.

The CDR3 DNA follows: TGTGCCAGCAGTGAGAGGACTTTTCAGGGGAGAGAAGCTTTCTTT. It yields the protein CASSERTFQGREAFF. This chain uses TRBV2 with TRBJ1-1, with D possibly TRBD1 on 6 matching bases. Trimming shortened V by 3 bases and J by 8 bases, and 19 bases separated the two germline ends. From germline, CDR1 is SNHLY and CDR2 FYNNEI. The CDR3 runs 15 residues.

V usage is TRBV4-2 and J usage is TRBJ2-7; TRBD2 aligns across 14 bases. The CDR3 loop spans 16 amino acids. V trimming: 6 bases; J trimming: 3 bases; junction bases outside the gene matches: 7. From germline, CDR1 is LGHNA and CDR2 YNFKEQ. This chain's CDR3 is CASSLTGTSGSYEQYF. DNA of the CDR3: TGTGCCAGCAGTCTTACCGGGACTAGCGGGAGCTACGAGCAGTACTTC.

The chain has TRBV27 and TRBJ2-1; the D gene is possibly TRBD2 (5 bases). The CDR3 loop spans 14 amino acids. Trimming shortened V by 4 bases and J by 6 bases, and 13 bases separated the two germline ends. In germline, CDR1 is MNHEY, CDR2 SMNVEV (reference sequence). The CDR3 loop is CASSSNLLVNEQFF. The DNA of the CDR3 is TGTGCCAGCAGTTCGAACCTACTAGTCAATGAGCAGTTCTTC.

The chain is built from TRBV6-6 and TRBJ2-2; 10 nucleotides agree with TRBD2. The V gene end was trimmed by 2 bases and the J gene end by 8 bases; junction bases not matched to a gene: 5. This CDR3 is built from 15 residues. CDR1 MNHNY and CDR2 SVGAGI come from the germline V gene (reference sequence). The CDR3 coding sequence is TGTGCCAGCAGTTACGCTAGCGGGGGAACTGGGGAGCTGTTTTTT. This translates into CASSYASGGTGELFF.

This clone was seen a few times. This sequence joins TRBV3-1 (or the pseudogene TRBV3-2) and TRBJ2-3, with D possibly matching TRBD2 (6 bases). V was shortened by 1 base and J by 3 bases, with 14 bases between the two germline ends. CDR1 LGHDT and CDR2 YNNKEL come from the germline V gene (reference sequence). There are 16 residues in the CDR3. CDR3 protein: CASSQGVGGGTDTQYF. DNA of the CDR3: TGTGCCAGCAGCCAAGGGGTCGGGGGAGGAACAGATACGCAGTATTTT.

Notes on this clone: The same CDR3 also results from other DNA sequences found in this sample. The V gene is TRBV19, the J gene TRBJ1-1; D possibly corresponds to TRBD1 (6 bases). The V gene's germline CDR1 is LNHDA and CDR2 SQIVND (reference sequence). The V gene lost 5 bases and the J gene lost 3 bases, with 13 bases spanning the gap. The CDR3 is made up of 14 amino acids. CDR3 residues: CASSSQGRDTEAFF. In DNA form, the CDR3 reads TGTGCCAGTAGTTCACAGGGTAGGGACACTGAAGCTTTCTTT. Based on the CDR3 plus reference TRBV19 and TRBJ1-1, the full variable domain is DGGITQSPKYLFRKEGQNVTLSCEQNLNHDAMYWYRQDPGQGLRLIYYSQIVNDFQKGDIAEGYSVSREKKESFPLTVTSAQKNPTAFYLCASSSQGRDTEAFFGQGTRLTVV.

The chain couples TRBV7-3 to TRBJ1-2; D might be TRBD1 (5 bases). The germline gives CDR1 SGHTA, CDR2 FQGTGA. The CDR3 runs 13 residues. V dropped 5 bases and J dropped 6 bases, with 13 bases sitting between them. The CDR3 DNA reads TGTGCCAGCAGCCCACGGGGGGAGGATGGCTACACCTTC. Protein sequence: CASSPRGEDGYTF.

This chain uses TRBV18 with TRBJ2-1, with a tentative D call TRBD1 (6 bases). Germline values: CDR1 KGHSH, CDR2 LQKENI. The germline V and J ends were trimmed by 3 bases and 0 bases, with 15 bases remaining between them. CDR3 length: 17 amino acids. CDR3 in DNA: TGTGCCAGCTCACCCGCTCAGGGGTCAAGCTCCTACAATGAGCAGTTCTTC. Its protein is CASSPAQGSSSYNEQFF.

The chain links TRBV25-1 to TRBJ2-3; D ambiguous. Germline V gene lookup returns CDR1 MGHDK and CDR2 SYGVNS. This CDR3 has 13 amino acids. Trimming shortened V by 1 base and J by 1 base, and 3 bases separated the two germline ends. The CDR3 here is CASSESGTDTQYF. CDR3 in DNA: TGTGCCAGCAGTGAATCTGGCACAGATACGCAGTATTTT.

This clone was picked up a small number of times. J is TRBJ2-7 and V is TRBV5-1, with TRBD2 matching over 8 bases. CDR3 length: 15 amino acids. The germline V gene has CDR1 SGHRS and CDR2 YFSETQ. J lost 7 bases, V lost 1 base, and 10 bases had no gene match. The CDR3 region has the DNA TGCGCCAGCAGCTTGACCCGCGGGGGGACGAGTGAGCAGTACTTC. Protein sequence: CASSLTRGGTSEQYF.